A single sample is the source of the 8 T cell receptor beta chains below, sequenced in a study of blood T cell repertoires in COVID-19. The protocol was immunoSEQ multiplex PCR, while the TCRdb copy is restricted to in-frame clones and leaves out a portion. The repertoire includes about 160,000 clones, over 75% of them detected once, and 9.5% to 12% sits in the top ten. Sequencing used peripheral blood. These receptor sequences come from a man in his 60s with active or convalescent COVID-19.

The chain employs TRBV19 and TRBJ1-5; 11 positions agree with TRBD1. The CDR3 sequence is 15 residues long. Germline trimming cut 7 bases from V and 6 bases from J; bases unmatched to any gene: 8. Germline CDR1 and CDR2: LNHDA and SQIVND (reference sequence). As DNA, the CDR3 is TGTGCCAGTAAAGATGGACAGGGGGCAAGTCAGCCCCAGCATTTT. It translates to CASKDGQGASQPQHF.

This clone was seen ten or more times. The chain combines TRBV5-1 with TRBJ1-3, with D possibly being TRBD1 (6 bases). V was cut by 0 bases and J by 1 base, with 8 bases left in between. Germline lookup yields CDR1 SGHRS and CDR2 YFSETQ. CDR3 length equals 15 residues. CDR3 region: CASSLVGTSGNTIYF. CDR3 DNA sequence: TGCGCCAGCAGCTTGGTGGGGACATCTGGAAACACCATATATTTT.

The chain is built from TRBV25-1 and TRBJ1-1, with TRBD1 as a possible D gene (5 bases). The CDR3 covers 13 residues. Trimming took 5 bases from V and 3 from J, leaving 10 bases between them. Germline assignment: CDR1 MGHDK and CDR2 SYGVNS. CDR3 amino acids: CASSRGSDTEAFF. The CDR3 DNA follows: TGTGCCAGCAGTAGGGGCTCCGACACTGAAGCTTTCTTT.

This clone appeared a few times. The DNA of the CDR3 is TGTGCCAGCAGCCAAGATGTAGGGGGCAGTAACTATGGCTACACCTTC. It specifies CASSQDVGGSNYGYTF. The rearrangement joins TRBV3-1 (or the pseudogene TRBV3-2) to TRBJ1-2; 7 bases line up with TRBD1. This CDR3 comprises 16 residues. Germline V gene lookup returns CDR1 LGHDT and CDR2 YNNKEL (reference sequence). J gave up 1 base and V 0 bases, and 5 bases lay outside the gene matches.

V is TRBV14 and J is TRBJ1-5, with TRBD1 matching over 8 bases. The CDR3 is made up of 14 amino acids. Trimming cost V 1 base and J 6 bases; bases outside gene matches: 2. Germline CDR1 is SGHDN and CDR2 is FVKESK. CDR3 sequence: CASSQAGGTQPQHF. In nucleotides, the CDR3 is TGTGCCAGCAGCCAAGCAGGGGGCACTCAGCCCCAGCATTTT.

This chain joins TRBV6-5 and TRBJ2-5; TRBD2 matches at 8 bases. The CDR3 spans 15 residues. After removal of 6 bases from V and 8 bases from J, the junction contained 14 bases not matched to a gene. The V gene's germline CDR1 is MNHEY and CDR2 SVGAGI. In nucleotides, the CDR3 is TGTGCCAGCAGCTCGGCGGGACTAGTAGCCTACACCCAGTACTTC. This encodes CASSSAGLVAYTQYF.

The genes are TRBV9 and TRBJ2-2; tentative D call: TRBD1 (5 bases). The CDR3 contains 15 residues. Germline CDR1 reads SGDLS; CDR2 reads YYNGEE. Between the trimmed V and J ends, which lost 0 bases and 1 base, there was a span of 7 bases. This chain's CDR3 is CASSVGQGNTGELFF. The CDR3 nucleotides read TGTGCCAGCAGCGTAGGGCAGGGGAACACCGGGGAGCTGTTTTTT.

The rearrangement uses TRBV7-8 and TRBJ1-1; D gene uncertain. Germline assignment: CDR1 SGHVS and CDR2 FQNEAQ. V lost 5 bases and J lost 3, with 16 bases in between. This CDR3 spans 15 amino acids. CDR3 sequence: CASSRRGQMDTEAFF. The CDR3 DNA sequence: TGTGCCAGCAGCCGACGAGGGCAGATGGACACTGAAGCTTTCTTT.